This TCR beta chain was identified in a study of CD8+CD57+ T cells in acquired aplastic anemia (dated by TCRdb to between 2017 and 2018). In terms of the full investigation: Extracted DNA from sorted CD4+ and CD8+ cells averaged around 3.2 ug, ranging from roughly 0.19 to 27.4 ug. A CD8+CD57+ expansion meant a frequency higher than the mean frequency seen in healthy subjects.

As encoded in the germline V gene (reference sequence), CDR1 is SEHNR while CDR2 is FQNEAQ. V is clipped by 3 bases and J by 1 base, and the sequence between their germline boundaries is 9 bases long. From the cysteine up to the phenylalanine, the CDR3 has a length of 14 residues. Only the CDR3 DNA stays, 42 bases, in frame from base 1. The research as a whole found: Patients and healthy controls showed no significant difference in CD8+ Simpson's diversity (P=0.060). Nearly 30 CD8+ CDR3 sequences were found in both patients and controls but appeared to be highly expressed in patients and within the immunodominant clones of the patients.

Expansion of CD8+CD57+ cells had been shown by flow cytometry in the patients chosen for sequencing. Every patient had severe acquired aplastic anemia, diagnosed using the International Study of Aplastic Anemia and Agranulocytosis and Camitta criteria. No patient had received any therapy when blood was sampled. In the study, sorted CD4+ and CD8+ blood T cells from patients with severe aplastic anemia and from healthy subjects underwent deep sequencing of TCR repertoires. Patients were enrolled in the USA under clinicaltrials.gov protocols 00001620, 01623167, 00001397, 00071045, 00081523 and 00961064. Ficoll-Paque density gradient centrifugation was used to isolate peripheral blood mononuclear cells. Before DNA extraction, CD4+ and CD8+ T cells were sorted by FACS or by magnetic beads. Of note for this clonotype: The antigen this receptor binds is unknown. No base-level quality is on record; no much larger clone is a single base apart.

Profiling of TCR beta VDJ combinations and CDR3 sequences used genomic DNA as the template. An Illumina HiSeq 2000 was used for TCR repertoire sequencing. Turning to the authors' computational methods: Repertoire assessment relied on Simpson's diversity index, CDR3 size and DJ length profiles, and TRBV/TRBJ rearrangement plots. Whichever DNA sequence was most abundant in the deep sequencing data was defined as the immunodominant clone. CDR3 amino acid sequences were screened for sharing across subjects and were compared with published repertoires and the VDJdb database. Clones were called with MiXCR by TCRdb after fastp trimmed the public reads at Q25, and only in-frame beta chains were retained. CDR3 protein duplicates are merged, each entry listing the most common genes and DNA. The V and J calls reflect TCRdb's pipeline rather than the authors' work. This sample is represented by 150,000 to 200,000 distinct CDR3 sequences; 70% to 80% of them were singletons. The biggest ten clones account for around 45% of the sample.

The receptor chain draws on TRBV7-9 and TRBJ1-2; the D gene remains uncertain. The receptor comes from a human donor with aplastic anemia. Sequencing was done on a sample of sorted CD4+, CD8+, or CD8+CD57+ T cells (not recorded which) from PBMCs. The DNA sequence reads TGTGCCAGCAGCTTGGATGACGGTAACTATGGCTACACCTTC. Protein translation: CASSLDDGNYGYTF.